This entry describes one T cell receptor beta chain. Each CDR3 protein is one row after TCRdb ran MiXCR on the RT-PCR reads. This table holds more than 550,000 distinct CDR3 sequences, 12% to 15% found once. CDR1 and CDR2 from the germline V gene are MDHEN and SYDVKM. This CDR3 is built from 14 residues. After removal of 4 bases from V and 6 bases from J, the junction contained 5 bases not matched to a gene. The clonotype originates from a female donor in good health, serving as a healthy control. Sequencing input: memory CD4+ T cells from blood. This chain connects TRBV28 to TRBJ2-1; TRBD2 aligns across 8 bases. CDR3: CASSSNGRANEQFF. The CDR3 coding sequence is TGTGCCAGCAGTTCGAACGGGAGGGCCAATGAGCAGTTCTTC.